This T cell receptor beta chain emerged from a study of post-analysis software for immune sequencing data. Study-wide results and limits: TRBV segments more frequent in patients than in controls numbered several and included TRBV5-6, TRBV5-1 and TRBV20-1.

This CDR3 comprises 12 residues. Germline lookup yields CDR1 SEHNR and CDR2 FQNEAQ (reference sequence). The germline V and J ends were trimmed by 1 base and 10 bases, with 7 bases remaining between them. Concerning this clonotype: Its antigen is undetermined.

Sequencing libraries made from TCR beta cDNA carried unique molecular identifiers. TCRdb re-analysed the PCR reads in MiXCR, keeping a single row per CDR3 protein. The sample contains under 650,000 distinct CDR3 sequences, around 47% of which appear only once. The TCR was taken from a girl aged 5-17 years with multiple sclerosis. The sample comprised blood. J is TRBJ2-2 and V is TRBV7-9; no definite D call. The CDR3 region has the DNA TGTGCCAGCAGCTTAGGAGAGACGGAGCTGTTTTTT. Amino acids: CASSLGETELFF.